This T cell receptor (beta chain) emerged from a study of blood T cell repertoires in COVID-19 (dated by TCRdb to the early 2020s). Study-wide context: The collaborator samples originated in the United States, Italy and Spain and spanned the acute and convalescent phases of COVID-19. The prospective study material was composed of cDNA or gDNA derived from T cells, B-cell-depleted T cells, or PBMCs. The dataset comprised deeply sampled blood TCRbeta repertoires from subjects exposed to, actively infected with, or recovered from COVID-19. The repertoires were released in a freely available public database intended as a resource for research on the immune response to SARS-CoV-2. The samples were drawn from two sources: the first 160 participants of the ongoing ImmuneRACE study, and 1,000 to 1,500 subjects contributed by 6 global collaborators. The sample metadata nearly always contained a de-identified subject ID, COVID-19 status, age in years and sex. HLA class I and class II types, where available, came from metadata supplied by the sample provider rather than from assay-based typing. The investigation overall reported the following: The quantity of clinical and demographic metadata differed by source and by participant and was supplied without curation.

TCRbeta CDR3 regions were amplified from genomic DNA using the immunoSEQ Assay, a bias-controlled multiplex PCR. In the authors' own workflow: The number of nucleated cells in each sample was estimated by amplification of reference gene primers within the assay. To quantify the absolute abundance of each unique TCRbeta CDR3 rearrangement, sequence reads were collapsed and filtered. For each sample, productive Simpson clonality was calculated as the square root of Simpson's diversity index across productive rearrangements. Not all clones reach the TCRdb copy of this immuneACCESS table, which keeps in-frame sequences only. Checked studies attribute under half of the gap to unresolved V genes and leave the rest unexplained. V and J calls and clone size are those listed in that table; D and trimming were worked out from the DNA. Here the sample has under 300,000 clones; 88% occur a single time. The ten most abundant clones make up 3% of the sample.

Participants in the prospective study were aged 18 to 89 years, lived in about two dozen United States geographic areas, and enrolled through a virtual design. In the prospective study, participants were assigned to cohorts based on the clinical history participants reported in a screening survey and a study questionnaire. For ImmuneRACE Cohort 3, a participant was defined as recovered based on two consecutive negative NP/OP PCR tests, clearance by a healthcare professional, or resolution of symptoms. In the prospective study, mobile phlebotomists collected whole blood, serum and a nasopharyngeal or oropharyngeal swab from each participant. Additional blood draws and questionnaires over a 2-month period could optionally be provided by prospective study participants. Before DNA extraction, prospective study blood samples were shipped either frozen or at room temperature. Worth noting for this clone: Its antigen remains unidentified. No much larger clone is present one base from it, and per-base qualities are unavailable.

Its CDR3 holds 16 amino acids, cysteine through phenylalanine. The CDR3 DNA has 48 bases and is translated from base 1. V ends up 0 bases short and J 1 base short, with an unmatched junction base count of 6. The germline V gene supplies CDR1 SGHRS and CDR2 YFSETQ. The rearrangement combines TRBV5-1 with TRBJ1-1, and 7 bases in between align with TRBD1. The source of this sequence is a woman in her forties or fifties who had recovered from COVID-19. Sequencing was done on a sample of PBMCs or T cells enriched from blood (not recorded which). This receptor carries the CDR3 CASSLGPQGPNTEAFF. DNA sequence: TGCGCCAGCAGCTTGGGACCACAGGGGCCGAACACTGAAGCTTTCTTT.